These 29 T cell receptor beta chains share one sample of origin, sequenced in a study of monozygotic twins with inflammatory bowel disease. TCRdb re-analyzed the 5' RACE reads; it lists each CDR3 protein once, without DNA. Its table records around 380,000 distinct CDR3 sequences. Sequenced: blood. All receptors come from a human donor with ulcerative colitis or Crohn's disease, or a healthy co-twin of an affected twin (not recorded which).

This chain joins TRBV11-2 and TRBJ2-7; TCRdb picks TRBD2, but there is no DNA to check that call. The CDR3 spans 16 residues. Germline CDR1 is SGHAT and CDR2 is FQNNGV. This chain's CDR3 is CASTKRESATTYEQYF.

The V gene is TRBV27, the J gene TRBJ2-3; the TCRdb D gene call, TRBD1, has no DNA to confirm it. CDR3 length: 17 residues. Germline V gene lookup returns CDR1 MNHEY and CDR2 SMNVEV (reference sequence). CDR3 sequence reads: CASSPSGHHPSTDTQYF.

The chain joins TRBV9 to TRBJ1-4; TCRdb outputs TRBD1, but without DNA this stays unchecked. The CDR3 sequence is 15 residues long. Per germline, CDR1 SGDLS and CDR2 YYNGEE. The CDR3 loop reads CASSVGTLSNEKLFF.

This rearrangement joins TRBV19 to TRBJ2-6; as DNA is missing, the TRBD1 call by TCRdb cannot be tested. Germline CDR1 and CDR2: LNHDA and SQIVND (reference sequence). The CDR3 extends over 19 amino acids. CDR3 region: CASSIVSERLFSGANVLTF.

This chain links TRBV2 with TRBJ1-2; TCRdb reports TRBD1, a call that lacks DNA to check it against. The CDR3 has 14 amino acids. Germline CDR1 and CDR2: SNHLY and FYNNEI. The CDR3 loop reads CASSEARGSYGYTF.

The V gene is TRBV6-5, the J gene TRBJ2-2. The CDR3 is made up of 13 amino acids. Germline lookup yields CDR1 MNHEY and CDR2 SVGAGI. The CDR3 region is CASSSADPGELFF.

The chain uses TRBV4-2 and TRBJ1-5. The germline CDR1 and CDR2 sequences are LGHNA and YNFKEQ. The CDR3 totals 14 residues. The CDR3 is CASSQDSSSRPQHF.

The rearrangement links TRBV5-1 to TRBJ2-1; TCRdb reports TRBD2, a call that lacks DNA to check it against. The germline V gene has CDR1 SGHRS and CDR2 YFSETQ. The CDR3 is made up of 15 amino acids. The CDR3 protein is CASSEGTSSYNEQFF.

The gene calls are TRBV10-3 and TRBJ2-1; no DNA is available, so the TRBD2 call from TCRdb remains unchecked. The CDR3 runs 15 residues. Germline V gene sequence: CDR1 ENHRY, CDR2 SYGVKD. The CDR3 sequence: CAISESREVRNEQFF.

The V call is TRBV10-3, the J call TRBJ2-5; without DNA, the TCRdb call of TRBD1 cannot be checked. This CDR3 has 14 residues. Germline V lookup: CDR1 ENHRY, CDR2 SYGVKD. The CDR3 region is CAIKQDHYQETQYF.

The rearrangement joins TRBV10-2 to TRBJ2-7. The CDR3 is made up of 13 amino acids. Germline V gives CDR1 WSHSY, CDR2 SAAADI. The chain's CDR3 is CASSEAIIYEQYF.

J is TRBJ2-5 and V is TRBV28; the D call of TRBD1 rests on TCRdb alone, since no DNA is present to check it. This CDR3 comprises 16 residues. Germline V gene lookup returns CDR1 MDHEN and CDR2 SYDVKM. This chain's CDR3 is CASSLSGTAYQETQYF.

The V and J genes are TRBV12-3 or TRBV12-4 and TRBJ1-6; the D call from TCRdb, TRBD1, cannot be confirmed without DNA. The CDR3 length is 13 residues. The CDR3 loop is CASSVQGNSPLHF.

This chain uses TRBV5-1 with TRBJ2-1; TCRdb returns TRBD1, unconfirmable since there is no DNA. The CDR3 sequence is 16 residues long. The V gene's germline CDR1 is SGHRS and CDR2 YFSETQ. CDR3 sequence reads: CASSMTGRSSYNEQFF.

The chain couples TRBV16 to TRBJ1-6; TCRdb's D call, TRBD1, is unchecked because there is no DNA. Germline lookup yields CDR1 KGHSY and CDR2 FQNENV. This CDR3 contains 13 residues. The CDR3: CASFRDRGRPLHF.

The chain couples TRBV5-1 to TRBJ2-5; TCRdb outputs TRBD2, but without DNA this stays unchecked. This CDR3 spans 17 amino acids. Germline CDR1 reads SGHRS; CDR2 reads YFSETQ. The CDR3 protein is CASSVGLAGASGETQYF.

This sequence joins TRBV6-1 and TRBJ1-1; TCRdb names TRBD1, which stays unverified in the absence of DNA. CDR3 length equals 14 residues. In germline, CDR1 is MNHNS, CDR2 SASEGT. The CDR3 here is CASIGTGMNTEAFF.

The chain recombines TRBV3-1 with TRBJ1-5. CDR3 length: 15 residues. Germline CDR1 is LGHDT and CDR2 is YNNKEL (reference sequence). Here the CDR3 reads CASSQDMQTNQPQQF.

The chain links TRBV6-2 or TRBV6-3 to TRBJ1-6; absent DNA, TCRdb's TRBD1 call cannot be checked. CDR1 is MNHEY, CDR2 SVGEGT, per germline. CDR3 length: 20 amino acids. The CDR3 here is CASSYRVRGAGHLSNSPLHF.

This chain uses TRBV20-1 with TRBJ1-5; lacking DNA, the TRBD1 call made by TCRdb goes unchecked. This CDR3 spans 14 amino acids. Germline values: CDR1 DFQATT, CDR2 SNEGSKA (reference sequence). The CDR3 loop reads CSATEQGGSQPQHF.

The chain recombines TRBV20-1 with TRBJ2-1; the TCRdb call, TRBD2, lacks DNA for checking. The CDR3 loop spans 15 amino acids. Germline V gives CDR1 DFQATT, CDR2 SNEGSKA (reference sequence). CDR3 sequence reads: CSARDTAGGGDEQFF.

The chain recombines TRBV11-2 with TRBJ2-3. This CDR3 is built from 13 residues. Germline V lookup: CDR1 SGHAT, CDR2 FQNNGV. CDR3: CASSVTSTDTQYF.

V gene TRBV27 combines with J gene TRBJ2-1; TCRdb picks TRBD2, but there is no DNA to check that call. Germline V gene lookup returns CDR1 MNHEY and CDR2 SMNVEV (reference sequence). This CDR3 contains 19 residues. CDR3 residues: CASSLTSGSPKRSYNEQFF.

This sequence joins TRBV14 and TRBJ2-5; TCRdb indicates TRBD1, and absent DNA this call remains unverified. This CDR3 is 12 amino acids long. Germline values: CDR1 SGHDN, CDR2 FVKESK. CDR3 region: CASSQVPETQYF. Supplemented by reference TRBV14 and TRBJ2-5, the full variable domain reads EAGVTQFPSHSVIEKGQTVTLRCDPISGHDNLYWYRRVMGKEIKFLLHFVKESKQDESGMPNNRFLAERTGGTYSTLKVQPAELEDSGVYFCASSQVPETQYFGPGTRLLVL.

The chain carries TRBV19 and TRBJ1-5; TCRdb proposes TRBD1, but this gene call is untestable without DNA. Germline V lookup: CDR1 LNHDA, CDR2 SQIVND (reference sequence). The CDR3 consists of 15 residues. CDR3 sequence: CASSIRTGGNQPQHF.

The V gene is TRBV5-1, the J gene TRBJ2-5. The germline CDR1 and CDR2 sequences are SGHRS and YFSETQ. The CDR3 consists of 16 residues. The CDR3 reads CASSNGPNPFQETQYF. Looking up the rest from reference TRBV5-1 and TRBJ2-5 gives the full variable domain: KAGVTQTPRYLIKTRGQQVTLSCSPISGHRSVSWYQQTPGQGLQFLFEYFSETQRNKGNFPGRFSGRQFSNSRSEMNVSTLELGDSALYLCASSNGPNPFQETQYFGPGTRLLVL.

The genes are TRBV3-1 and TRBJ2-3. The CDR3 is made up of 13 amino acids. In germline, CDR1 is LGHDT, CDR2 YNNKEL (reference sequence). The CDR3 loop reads CASSHGSTDTQYF.

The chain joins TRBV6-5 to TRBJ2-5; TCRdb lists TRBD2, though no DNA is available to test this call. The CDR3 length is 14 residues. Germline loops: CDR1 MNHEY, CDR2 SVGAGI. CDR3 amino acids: CASSYRGGQETQYF.

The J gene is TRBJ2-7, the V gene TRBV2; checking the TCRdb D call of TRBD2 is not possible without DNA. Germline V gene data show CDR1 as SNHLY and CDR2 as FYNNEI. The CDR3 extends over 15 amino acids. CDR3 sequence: CASRGTSGVSYEQYF.